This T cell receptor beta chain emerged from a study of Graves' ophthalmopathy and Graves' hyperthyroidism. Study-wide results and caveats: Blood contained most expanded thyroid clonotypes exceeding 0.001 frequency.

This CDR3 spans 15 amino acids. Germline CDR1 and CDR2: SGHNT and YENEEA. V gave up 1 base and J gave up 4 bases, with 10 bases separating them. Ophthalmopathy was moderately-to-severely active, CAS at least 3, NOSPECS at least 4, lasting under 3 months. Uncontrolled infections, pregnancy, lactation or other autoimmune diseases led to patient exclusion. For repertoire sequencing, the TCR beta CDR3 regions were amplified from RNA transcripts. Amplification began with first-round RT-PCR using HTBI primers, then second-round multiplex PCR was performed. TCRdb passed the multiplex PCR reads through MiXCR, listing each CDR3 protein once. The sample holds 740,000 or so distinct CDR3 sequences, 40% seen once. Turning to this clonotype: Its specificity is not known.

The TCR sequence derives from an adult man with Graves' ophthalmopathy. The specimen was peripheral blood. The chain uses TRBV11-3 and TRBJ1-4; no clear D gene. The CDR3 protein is CASSLGPGVNEKLFF. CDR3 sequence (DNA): TGTGCCAGCAGCTTAGGACCGGGAGTTAATGAAAAACTGTTTTTT.